The TCR beta chain under discussion was sequenced for a study of T cells in Graves' hyperthyroidism and ophthalmopathy. Findings and limits, study-wide: Onset of ophthalmopathy came a median about 6.5 months after the model predicted it.

The CDR3 consists of 13 residues. V lost 4 bases and J 0 bases, leaving 7 bases between the germline ends. Germline CDR1 reads SGHTA; CDR2 reads FQGNSA. This clonotype was counted many times. The antigen is undetermined. RNA transcripts yielded amplified TCR beta CDR3 regions. The TCR CDR3 first-round RT-PCR relied on the HTBI primer set. MiXCR, run by TCRdb on the multiplex PCR reads, gives a single entry per CDR3 protein. The data contain about 610,000 distinct CDR3 sequences, 46% of them singletons. Investigators excluded patients with uncontrolled infection, other autoimmune disease, pregnancy or lactation.

This chain connects TRBV7-2 to TRBJ2-7; D not resolved. The sequence derives from a woman between 18 and 30 years old with Graves' hyperthyroidism. Material for sequencing was peripheral blood or thyroid tissue (not recorded which). The DNA of the CDR3 is TGTGCCAGCAGCTCCGACAACTCCTACGAGCAGTACTTC. Amino acid sequence: CASSSDNSYEQYF.